Described below is a single T cell receptor beta chain sequence and its context. This entry belongs to a study of blood T cell repertoires in COVID-19. Overall study: Italy, Spain and the United States were the sources of the convalescent and acute COVID-19 samples.

Original analysis: Amplification from reference gene primers served as the basis for estimated nucleated cell counts. Sequenced by immunoSEQ multiplex PCR; TCRdb stores in-frame clones only, minus some. The V and J calls and clone size are taken from that table; D and trimming were inferred from the DNA. The sample has 45,000 to 70,000 clones, 84% seen once. Germline lookup yields CDR1 SGHNT and CDR2 YYREEE (reference sequence). V gave up 1 base and J gave up 6 bases; unmatched junction bases: 7. The CDR3 sequence is 16 residues long. This sequence was found in a woman of 80 years or more with acute or convalescent COVID-19. The rearrangement uses TRBV5-4 and TRBJ2-1; 10 bases map to TRBD2. The sample consisted of peripheral blood. This CDR3 is CASSLQAGGPVNEQFF. CDR3 sequence (DNA): TGTGCCAGCAGCTTGCAAGCGGGGGGGCCTGTCAATGAGCAGTTCTTC.